This T cell receptor beta chain was identified during a study of T cell responses to AZD1222 COVID-19 vaccine. Study results and limitations: Repertoire samples came only from after the peak T cell response. The donor cohort was predominantly white British with a female majority, and clonal diversity may have been underestimated. The CD4 TCRs associated with vaccination extended across spike and predominated at 160-218 and 743-854. As reported, nearly half of all spike-specific TCRs target variant regions that are unmutated.

For this clone: What it binds is unknown.

Looked up from germline, CDR1 is SNHLY and CDR2 is FYNNEI. V was pared by 8 bases and J by 2 bases, with 9 bases of the junction left unmatched. This CDR3 spans 16 amino acids. Repertoires were generated with immunoSEQ multiplex PCR, while TCRdb's copy carries only in-frame clones and drops some. This table holds 250,000 to 300,000 clones, 90% to 95% found once. This receptor was taken from an adult who received the AZD1222 COVID-19 vaccine. The chain is built from TRBV2 and TRBJ1-5, with TRBD1 matching over 10 bases. Here the sequenced sample was peripheral blood, taken 28 days after the second AZD1222 dose. CDR3 sequence reads: CASARDRGAGNQPQHF. The CDR3 DNA reads TGTGCCAGCGCCCGGGACAGGGGCGCAGGCAATCAGCCCCAGCATTTT.